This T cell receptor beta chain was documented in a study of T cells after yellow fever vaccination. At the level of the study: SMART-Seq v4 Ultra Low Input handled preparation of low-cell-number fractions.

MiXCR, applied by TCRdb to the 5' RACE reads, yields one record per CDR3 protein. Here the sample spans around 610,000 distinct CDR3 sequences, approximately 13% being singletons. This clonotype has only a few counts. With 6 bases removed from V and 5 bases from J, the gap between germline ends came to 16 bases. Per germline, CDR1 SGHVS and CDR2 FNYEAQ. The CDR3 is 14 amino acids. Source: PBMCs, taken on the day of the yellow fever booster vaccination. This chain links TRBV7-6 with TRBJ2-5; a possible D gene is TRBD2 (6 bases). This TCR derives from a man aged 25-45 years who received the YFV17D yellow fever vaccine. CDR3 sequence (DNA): TGTGCCAGCAGTAAGTCGGGAGCGGGTGAGACCCAGTACTTC. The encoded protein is CASSKSGAGETQYF.